One sample yielded the 23 T cell receptor beta chains listed below, sequenced in a study of response to subunit inactivated influenza vaccine. Each CDR3 protein is one row after TCRdb ran MiXCR on the RT-PCR reads. The profile covers about 570,000 distinct CDR3 sequences, with about 11% appearing a single time and approximately 11% taken by the ten largest. In addition, the sample was reused for a study of T cells expressing NK-cell markers. That study adds: It was by 5'RACE template switching with UMIs that TCR beta cDNA was made.

The sample here was PBMCs from blood, taken on the day of vaccination. Source of these receptors: a man over 45 who received an inactivated influenza vaccine.

This chain uses TRBV5-1 with TRBJ2-7, with D maybe TRBD2 (6 bases). Deletions cut 0 bases from V and 3 bases from J, with 13 bases between. The CDR3 extends over 15 amino acids. Per germline, CDR1 SGHRS and CDR2 YFSETQ. The CDR3 region has the DNA TGCGCCAGCAGCTTGGTAGGAGGGAACTTCTACGAGCAGTACTTC. It codes for CASSLVGGNFYEQYF.

The gene calls are TRBV7-2 and TRBJ1-2; D gene ambiguous. CDR1 is SGHTA and CDR2 is FQGNSA in the germline V gene. V gave up 5 bases and J gave up 3 bases, with 13 bases separating them. CDR3 length: 14 amino acids. This CDR3 reads CASSAQSVDYGYTF. CDR3 nucleotide sequence: TGTGCCAGCAGCGCGCAGTCGGTTGACTATGGCTACACCTTC.

This chain uses TRBV6-4 with TRBJ2-1; TRBD2 is a possible D gene (5 bases). CDR3 length equals 13 residues. The germline CDR1 and CDR2 sequences are MRHNA and SNTAGT. The V gene lost 0 bases and the J gene lost 15 bases, with 15 bases spanning the gap. The CDR3 region is CASSDSRLSGMFF. CDR3 coding DNA: TGTGCCAGCAGTGACTCGAGGCTCAGCGGCATGTTCTTC.

Only a few counts were recorded for this clonotype. This sequence joins TRBV5-1 and TRBJ2-2, with 7 positions matching TRBD1. The CDR3 is made up of 16 amino acids. Germline assignment: CDR1 SGHRS and CDR2 YFSETQ. With V trimmed by 3 bases and J by 2 bases, 7 bases remained unmatched. The CDR3 region is CASSSTRQGNTGELFF. The CDR3 region has the DNA TGCGCCAGCAGCTCCACCCGACAGGGTAACACCGGGGAGCTGTTTTTT.

This clonotype was recorded a few times. This rearrangement joins TRBV5-1 to TRBJ2-3, with 8 positions matching TRBD1. J was trimmed by 4 bases and V by 2 bases; bases with no gene match: 9. The CDR3 has 16 residues. Germline-derived CDR1 and CDR2 are SGHRS and YFSETQ. The DNA of the CDR3 is TGCGCCAGCAGCTTTACCGGACAGGGAAGGGCAGATACGCAGTATTTT. Translating it yields CASSFTGQGRADTQYF.

V is TRBV12-3 or TRBV12-4 and J is TRBJ2-2, with D possibly matching TRBD1 (6 bases). The CDR3 sequence is 12 residues long. Trimming took off 6 bases at V and 8 bases at J, with 10 bases between the two ends. The CDR3, as DNA: TGTGCCAGCAGGAACAGGGTTGGGGAGCTGTTTTTT. Translated, it gives CASRNRVGELFF.

This clonotype was observed at least ten times. The rearrangement links TRBV11-2 to TRBJ2-7, with D maybe TRBD2 (6 bases). In germline, CDR1 is SGHAT, CDR2 FQNNGV. The V end lost 1 base, the J end lost 3 bases, and 10 bases lay between the germline ends. The CDR3 is made up of 14 amino acids. CDR3 loop: CASSLGGRNYEQYF. CDR3 bases: TGTGCCAGCAGCTTAGGAGGGAGGAACTACGAGCAGTACTTC. Together with reference TRBV11-2 and TRBJ2-7, the CDR3 gives the full variable domain: EAGVAQSPRYKIIEKRQSVAFWCNPISGHATLYWYQQILGQGPKLLIQFQNNGVVDDSQLPKDRFSAERLKGVDSTLKIQPAKLEDSAVYLCASSLGGRNYEQYFGPGTRLTVT.

This clonotype was counted only a few times. The chain combines TRBV7-9 with TRBJ2-3; no reliable D call. V lost 0 bases and J lost 1, with 8 bases in between. Germline lookup yields CDR1 SEHNR and CDR2 FQNEAQ (reference sequence). CDR3 length: 15 amino acids. This chain's CDR3 is CASSLAESGTDTQYF. CDR3 coding DNA: TGTGCCAGCAGCTTAGCGGAATCAGGCACAGATACGCAGTATTTT.

The chain recombines TRBV6-5 with TRBJ2-5; TRBD1 matches 8 bases. The CDR3 is made up of 14 amino acids. Per germline, CDR1 MNHEY and CDR2 SVGAGI. V lost 4 bases and J lost 5; bases outside the gene matches: 6. CDR3 nucleotide sequence: TGTGCCAGCAGTTCCGGACAGGGATCGGAGACCCAGTACTTC. It yields the protein CASSSGQGSETQYF.

The chain links TRBV12-3 or TRBV12-4 to TRBJ2-5; D is unresolved. V lost 6 bases to trimming and J lost 6 bases, with 8 bases between them. The CDR3 sequence is 11 residues long. The CDR3 here is CASSAGQTQYF. Written as DNA, the CDR3 is TGTGCCAGCAGCGCCGGGCAGACCCAGTACTTC.

In this sample, this clonotype turned up a few times. The rearrangement joins TRBV24-1 to TRBJ2-1; 7 nucleotides match TRBD2. This CDR3 is 17 amino acids long. Looked up from germline, CDR1 is KGHDR and CDR2 is SFDVKD. V was clipped by 3 bases and J by 7 bases; unmatched bases: 14. CDR3 in DNA: TGTGCCACCAGTGATCGGGCAGGGAGGGGTTCGAAGAATGAGCAGTTCTTC. Protein product: CATSDRAGRGSKNEQFF.

The chain recombines TRBV20-1 with TRBJ1-1; a weak D match, TRBD1 (6 bases). The CDR3 sequence is 14 residues long. Germline CDR1 reads DFQATT; CDR2 reads SNEGSKA (reference sequence). Trimming shortened V by 3 bases and J by 1 base, and 12 bases separated the two germline ends. This chain's CDR3 is CSARNHRENTEAFF. The CDR3 nucleotides read TGCAGTGCTAGGAACCACAGGGAGAACACTGAAGCTTTCTTT.

There are a few counts of this clonotype. The V call is TRBV28, the J call TRBJ2-3; 12 positions match TRBD2. The CDR3 extends over 17 amino acids. Germline loops: CDR1 MDHEN, CDR2 SYDVKM. J lost 4 bases, V lost 4 bases, and 9 bases had no gene match. The CDR3 here is CASSSFTSGRLADTQYF. The DNA of the CDR3 is TGTGCCAGCAGTTCGTTCACTAGCGGGAGGCTAGCAGATACGCAGTATTTT.

This clonotype came up a few times. The gene calls are TRBV6-1 and TRBJ2-3; weak D call: TRBD1 (5 bases). The germline V gene encodes CDR1 MNHNS and CDR2 SASEGT. V lost 7 bases, J lost 4 bases, and 18 bases lay in between. CDR3 length: 15 residues. The CDR3 protein is CASKERGTGADTQYF. Written as DNA, the CDR3 is TGTGCCAGCAAGGAACGTGGTACAGGCGCAGATACGCAGTATTTT.

The chain is built from TRBV13 and TRBJ2-3; D is unclear. The germline V gene encodes CDR1 PRHDT and CDR2 FYEKMQ (reference sequence). The V end was cut by 2 bases, the J end by 4 bases, with 10 bases between. The length of the CDR3 is 14 residues. In nucleotides, the CDR3 is TGTGCCAGCAGCTTACTCCAAAAGCCAGATACGCAGTATTTT. Amino acids: CASSLLQKPDTQYF.

Ten or more counts support this clonotype. The chain is built from TRBV7-2 and TRBJ2-5, with TRBD1 as a possible D gene (6 bases). This CDR3 is 15 amino acids long. The V gene lost 2 bases and the J gene lost 4 bases, with 14 bases spanning the gap. CDR1 is SGHTA, CDR2 FQGNSA, per germline. The CDR3 sequence: CASSLTGIKTETQYF. Here the CDR3 DNA reads TGTGCCAGCAGCTTAACAGGGATTAAAACAGAGACCCAGTACTTC.

This clonotype was counted many times. The chain recombines TRBV5-1 with TRBJ2-1; TRBD2 agrees at 12 bases. The germline V gene has CDR1 SGHRS and CDR2 YFSETQ. This CDR3 is 18 amino acids long. J was trimmed by 0 bases and V by 1 base; bases with no gene match: 5. Written as DNA, the CDR3 is TGCGCCAGCAGCTTGTATCCTAGCGGGGGGGTCTCCTACAATGAGCAGTTCTTC. This encodes CASSLYPSGGVSYNEQFF.

This clonotype was recorded at least ten times. The V gene is TRBV12-3 or TRBV12-4, the J gene TRBJ2-2; weak D call: TRBD2 (5 bases). The CDR3 extends over 15 amino acids. V gave up 3 bases and J gave up 2 bases, with 10 bases separating them. Written as DNA, the CDR3 is TGTGCCAGCAGTTTGGGGAGACTTAACACCGGGGAGCTGTTTTTT. Its protein product is CASSLGRLNTGELFF.

The CDR3, as DNA: TGCAGTGCTAGTGGAAGCGGGGGCCCTAACAATGAGCAGTTCTTC. This translates into CSASGSGGPNNEQFF. This rearrangement joins TRBV20-1 to TRBJ2-1; 8 nucleotides agree with TRBD2. V shed 3 bases and J 5 bases; nucleotides not matched to a gene: 9. This CDR3 has 15 amino acids. Germline CDR1 and CDR2: DFQATT and SNEGSKA (reference sequence).

Ten or more counts support this clonotype. V is TRBV12-3 or TRBV12-4 and J is TRBJ2-1; TRBD1 matches at 7 bases. This CDR3 has 14 amino acids. The ends lost 5 bases at V and 5 bases at J; junction bases unmatched: 6. The CDR3 DNA is TGTGCCAGCAGTGAAAACGACAGGGACAATGAGCAGTTCTTC. Its protein product is CASSENDRDNEQFF.

This chain links TRBV12-3 or TRBV12-4 with TRBJ2-7, with 10 bases lining up with TRBD2. Trimming cost V 5 bases and J 4 bases; bases outside gene matches: 5. This CDR3 contains 14 residues. The chain's CDR3 is CASSSGRARYEQYF. The CDR3 nucleotides read TGTGCCAGCAGTAGCGGGAGGGCGAGGTACGAGCAGTACTTC.

This clonotype has more than one count but fewer than ten. The CDR3 nucleotides are TGTGCCAGCAGGATGTATACGGGACTAGCGGGAGGAGGAGACGAGCAGTACTTC. Its protein is CASRMYTGLAGGGDEQYF. The chain recombines TRBV6-1 with TRBJ2-7; 15 nucleotides line up with TRBD2. Germline V gene data show CDR1 as MNHNS and CDR2 as SASEGT. V lost 6 bases to trimming and J lost 5 bases; unmatched junction nucleotides: 14. There are 18 residues in the CDR3.

This clonotype was detected only a few times. The CDR3 protein is CASSPRVGGPSEAFF. Here the CDR3 DNA reads TGTGCCAGCAGCCCTCGGGTGGGGGGCCCTTCTGAAGCTTTCTTT. The V gene is TRBV7-9, the J gene TRBJ1-1; a weak D match, TRBD1 (6 bases). V gave up 5 bases and J gave up 6 bases, with 19 bases separating them. The CDR3 runs 15 residues. Germline-derived CDR1 and CDR2 are SEHNR and FQNEAQ (reference sequence).